This TCR beta chain emerged from a study of blood T cells in healthy people across ages. Turning to this clonotype: Its antigen remains unknown.

Study findings and constraints: Naive T cell percentage showed a strong correlation with the diversity of TCR beta.

Alongside a J-beta primer mix, a sample-barcoded 5' primer served in a second PCR lasting about 7 to 11 cycles. TCRdb re-derived calls from the 5' RACE reads in MiXCR, one entry per CDR3 protein. The sample carries some 1.4 million distinct CDR3 sequences, around two fifths recorded once. The CDR3 runs to 13 residues. Germline values: CDR1 DFQATT, CDR2 SNEGSKA (reference sequence). V was pared by 0 bases and J by 3 bases, with 6 bases between. V usage is TRBV20-1 and J usage is TRBJ2-1; D not certain. The sample was blood. This TCR derives from a woman younger than 30 in good health. Here the CDR3 DNA reads TGCAGTGCTAGAGAAGGCAACTACAATGAGCAGTTCTTC. It translates to CSAREGNYNEQFF.